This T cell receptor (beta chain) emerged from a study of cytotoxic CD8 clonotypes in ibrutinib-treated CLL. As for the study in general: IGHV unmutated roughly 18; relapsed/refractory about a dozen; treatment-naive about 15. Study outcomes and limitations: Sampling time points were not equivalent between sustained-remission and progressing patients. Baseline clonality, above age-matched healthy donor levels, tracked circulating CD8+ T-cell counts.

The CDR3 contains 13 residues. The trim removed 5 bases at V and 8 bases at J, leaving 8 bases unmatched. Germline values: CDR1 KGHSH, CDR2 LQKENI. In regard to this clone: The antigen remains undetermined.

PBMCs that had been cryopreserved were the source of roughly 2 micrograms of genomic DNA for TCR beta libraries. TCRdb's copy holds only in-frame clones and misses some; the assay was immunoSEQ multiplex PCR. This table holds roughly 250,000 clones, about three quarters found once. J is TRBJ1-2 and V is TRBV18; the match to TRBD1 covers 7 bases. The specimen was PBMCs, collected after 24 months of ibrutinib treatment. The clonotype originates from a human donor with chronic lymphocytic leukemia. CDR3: CASSGTADGGYTF. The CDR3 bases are TGTGCCAGCTCAGGGACAGCAGATGGGGGCTACACCTTC.